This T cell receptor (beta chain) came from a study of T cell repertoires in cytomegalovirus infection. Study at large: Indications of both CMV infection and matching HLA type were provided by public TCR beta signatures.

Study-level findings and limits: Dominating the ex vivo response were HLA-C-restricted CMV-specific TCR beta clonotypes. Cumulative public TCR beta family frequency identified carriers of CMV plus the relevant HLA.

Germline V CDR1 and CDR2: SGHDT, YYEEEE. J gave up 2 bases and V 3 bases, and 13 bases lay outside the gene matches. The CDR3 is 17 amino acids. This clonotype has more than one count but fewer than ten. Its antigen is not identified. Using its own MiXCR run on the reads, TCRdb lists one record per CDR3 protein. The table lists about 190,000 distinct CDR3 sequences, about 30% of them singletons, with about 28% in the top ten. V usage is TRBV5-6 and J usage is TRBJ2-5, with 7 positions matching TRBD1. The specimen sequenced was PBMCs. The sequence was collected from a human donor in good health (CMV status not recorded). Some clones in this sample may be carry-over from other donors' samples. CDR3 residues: CASSSPGQVGVQETQYF. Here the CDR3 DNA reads TGTGCCAGCAGCTCACCTGGACAGGTGGGGGTTCAAGAGACCCAGTACTTC.